The present entry profiles one T cell receptor (beta chain) with its context. No antigen is known for it. Per-base qualities were not stored, and no clone one base away is much larger. At diagnosis, tumor, uninvolved tumor-adjacent lung and peripheral blood were collected and then preserved as a mix of FFPE and fresh-frozen material. Blood samples were analyzed as peripheral blood mononuclear cells for TCR repertoire profiling. The data are from a study of T cells in localized non-small cell lung cancer (dated by TCRdb to about 2020). Looking at the study overall: The study examined T cell repertoires in a few hundred patients with early-stage NSCLC and compared tumors with uninvolved tumor-adjacent lungs. The cohort comprised approximately 240 treatment-naïve NSCLC patients with resected, localized lung tumors. Of the NSCLC patients, about 130 were male and roughly 110 were female, and the mean age was approximately 66 years. Paper-wide results and their limitations: Longer overall survival was associated with higher T cell density in blood, whereas shorter survival was associated with higher clonality in adjacent lung. Because of the exploratory design, TCR variables were selected using unadjusted p-values without false-discovery rate correction. A median of roughly 60 of the top 100 tumor clones were detected in paired uninvolved adjacent lung, and approximately 28 of these tumor clones were also found among the top 100 clones of the paired uninvolved adjacent lung. The highest T cell clonality was observed in uninvolved tumor-adjacent lung, where clonality exceeded that of tumor, suggesting that antigenic responses were more focused in uninvolved tumor-adjacent lung. Because multi-region tumor sequencing was not performed, intratumor heterogeneity could not be ruled out.

V is pared back by 2 bases and J by 1 base, with 8 bases lying between the germline termini. From its cysteine to its phenylalanine, the CDR3 spans 15 amino acids. Just the 45-base CDR3 DNA is kept, in frame starting at base 1. Looking up the germline V gene yields CDR1 KGHSH and CDR2 LQKENI. The immunoSEQ Assay was used to sequence TCR beta CDR3 regions from DNA. The authors' analysis ran thus. T cell density was computed as TCR beta template counts normalized to usable DNA estimated by amplifying housekeeping genes. Using the preseqR package, richness was estimated by extrapolating to 120,000 templates for tissue samples and 400,000 templates for PBMC samples. Clonality was defined as one minus Pielou's evenness. Tissue-enriched TCRs were identified through differential abundance testing performed on productive amino-acid clonotypes, with a minimum total count of 5 and an alpha of 0.1. The Jaccard Index and the Morisita Overlap Index were used to measure how much the repertoires overlapped between compartments. GLIPH grouped TCR beta CDR3s together with public tetramer-defined viral CDR3s, and a viral motif had to include at least three viral sequences and show V-gene enrichment. TCRdb carries this immuneACCESS record with in-frame sequences only. Its versions omit some clonotypes, under half of them owing to an unresolved V gene in the studies checked, with the rest unexplained. D and trimming were read from the DNA, whereas the V and J calls and clone size are those reported in that table. Within this sample are 25,000 to 35,000 clones, with about 80% of them counted one time only. Jointly, the top ten make up about 5.3% of the sample.

The starting material was peripheral blood mononuclear cells, obtained before any cancer treatment. This receptor was obtained from a man aged 40 to 70 with stage III lung adenocarcinoma. The sequence is built from TRBV18 and TRBJ2-2; the D gene is not confidently resolved. The DNA is TGTGCCAGCTCACCATCCTCAGGGAACACCGGGGAGCTGTTTTTT. This is translated as CASSPSSGNTGELFF.